This is a list of T cell receptor beta chains from one sample in a study of prognosis after radiotherapy for stage I lung cancer. TCRdb passed the multiplex PCR reads through MiXCR, listing each CDR3 protein once. The table has some 34,000 distinct CDR3 sequences, under 40% seen once. Sequenced here: PBMCs, sampled before or after stereotactic body radiation therapy (not recorded which). Every receptor here comes from a donor of 50 years or more with non-small cell lung cancer. Both conserved end residues are part of each CDR3. The D gene is left open where the match is weak. Rows may omit the clone size; those that give it use once, few, many or a size class.

V: TRBV5-1; J: TRBJ2-2; size: many; D: NA; DNA: TGCGCCAGCAGCTTGAGAGACGGAACCGGGGAGCTGTTTTTT; CDR3: CASSLRDGTGELFF
V: TRBV28; J: TRBJ2-5; size: many; D: NA; DNA: TGTGCCAGCAAGCCGCCAGGGGAAGAGACCCAGTACTTC; CDR3: CASKPPGEETQYF
V: TRBV19; J: TRBJ1-1; size: NA; D: TRBD1; DNA: TGTGCCAGTAGTCCACCGGACAGGGGCCTGAACACTGAAGCTTTCTTT; CDR3: CASSPPDRGLNTEAFF
V: TRBV7-9; J: TRBJ2-1; size: many; D: NA; DNA: TGTGCCAGCAGCTTAGGGACTATTCCAAGCTCCTACAATGAGCAGTTCTTC; CDR3: CASSLGTIPSSYNEQFF
V: TRBV29-1; J: TRBJ1-2; size: many; D: TRBD1; DNA: TGCAGCGTTGATACTTGGGACAGGGCCTATGGCTACACCTTC; CDR3: CSVDTWDRAYGYTF
V: TRBV13; J: TRBJ2-1; size: many; D: TRBD2; DNA: TGTGCCAGCAGCCCTCTTGGGACTAGCGGGTACGAGCAGTTCTTC; CDR3: CASSPLGTSGYEQFF
V: TRBV4-1; J: TRBJ2-2; size: many; D: NA; DNA: TGCGCCAGCAGCCAAGCGTGGGATAACACCGGGGAGCTGTTTTTT; CDR3: CASSQAWDNTGELFF
V: TRBV3-1; J: TRBJ2-2; size: many; D: NA; DNA: TGTGCCAGCAGGCCCACGCGGGGGAACACCGGGGAGCTGTTTTTT; CDR3: CASRPTRGNTGELFF
V: TRBV2; J: TRBJ2-5; size: many; D: TRBD2; DNA: TGTGCCAGCAGTGAATTGGCTAGCGGGGGGCCTGGGGAGACCCAGTACTTC; CDR3: CASSELASGGPGETQYF
V: TRBV5-1; J: TRBJ2-3; size: many; D: TRBD2; DNA: TGCGCCAGCAGTCGGACTAGCGGGGGCACAGATACGCAGTATTTT; CDR3: CASSRTSGGTDTQYF
V: TRBV6-1; J: TRBJ2-4; size: many; D: TRBD2; DNA: TGTGCCAGCAGGCCCTCGGGAGGGGCGGCCAAAAACATTCAGTACTTC; CDR3: CASRPSGGAAKNIQYF
V: TRBV19; J: TRBJ2-6; size: NA; D: NA; DNA: TGTGCCAGTAGTGCGAGGACAGCAGCTGGGGCCAACGTCCTGACTTTC; CDR3: CASSARTAAGANVLTF
V: TRBV25-1; J: TRBJ1-1; size: NA; D: NA; DNA: TGTGCCAGCAGACCACTTGGGGAAGGGAACACTGAAGCTTTCTTT; CDR3: CASRPLGEGNTEAFF
V: TRBV6-1; J: TRBJ1-5; size: many; D: NA; DNA: TGTGCCAGCAGTGAATCGAAAGGAGAAAATCAGCCCCAGCATTTT; CDR3: CASSESKGENQPQHF
V: TRBV4-2; J: TRBJ1-6; size: many; D: NA; DNA: TGTGCCAGCAGCCAAGAAATGCAGAGCTCCTATAATTCACCCCTCCACTTT; CDR3: CASSQEMQSSYNSPLHF
V: TRBV5-6; J: TRBJ2-7; size: many; D: TRBD1; DNA: TGTGCCAGCAGCTTGTGGGACAGAAGCTCCTACGAGCAGTACTTC; CDR3: CASSLWDRSSYEQYF
V: TRBV20-1; J: TRBJ2-7; size: many; D: TRBD2; DNA: TGCAGTGCGCCTCTAGCGGGGGAGAGTTACGAGCAGTACTTC; CDR3: CSAPLAGESYEQYF
V: TRBV7-2; J: TRBJ2-1; size: many; D: NA; DNA: TGTGCCAGCAGCTTAGCGACCTACGATGAGCAGTTCTTC; CDR3: CASSLATYDEQFF
V: TRBV19; J: TRBJ2-7; size: many; D: TRBD1; DNA: TGTGCCAGTAGAAAGGGGGCCTCCGAGCAGTACTTC; CDR3: CASRKGASEQYF
V: TRBV6-4; J: TRBJ2-2; size: NA; D: NA; DNA: TGTGCCAGCAGCCCTAGGTGGAACACCGGGGAGCTGTTTTTT; CDR3: CASSPRWNTGELFF
V: TRBV6-1; J: TRBJ1-2; size: NA; D: TRBD1; DNA: TGTGCCAGCAGTGTCCTGGGGACAGCCTATGCCCACACCTTC; CDR3: CASSVLGTAYAHTF
V: TRBV3-1; J: TRBJ1-2; size: many; D: NA; DNA: TGTGCCAGCAGCCAGAACAAGGGCTATGGCTACACCTTC; CDR3: CASSQNKGYGYTF
V: TRBV20-1; J: TRBJ2-2; size: many; D: NA; DNA: TGCAGTGCGAATCCACGTACAGGGAACACCGGGGAGCTGTTTTTT; CDR3: CSANPRTGNTGELFF
V: TRBV5-1; J: TRBJ2-3; size: NA; D: TRBD2; DNA: TGCGCCAGCAGCTGGGGAGGGGCCTCTACAGATACGCAGTATTTT; CDR3: CASSWGGASTDTQYF
V: TRBV7-8; J: TRBJ2-7; size: NA; D: NA; DNA: TGTGCCTCGTTCGGGGTTGCATCCTACGAGCAGTACTTC; CDR3: CASFGVASYEQYF
V: TRBV5-6; J: TRBJ2-7; size: few; D: NA; DNA: TGTGCCAGCAGCTTAACTGGTTCCCCCTACGAGCAGTACTTC; CDR3: CASSLTGSPYEQYF
V: TRBV7-9; J: TRBJ2-5; size: many; D: TRBD1; DNA: TGTGCCAGCAGCTTAGAGGACAGGCAAGAGACCCAGTACTTC; CDR3: CASSLEDRQETQYF
V: TRBV11-2; J: TRBJ2-3; size: many; D: NA; DNA: TGTGCCAGCAGCCCAGCCCCGGGTTTCACAGATACGCAGTATTTT; CDR3: CASSPAPGFTDTQYF
V: TRBV28; J: TRBJ2-7; size: NA; D: NA; DNA: TGTGCCAGCACGACATGGGGCGGATCCTACGAGCAGTACTTC; CDR3: CASTTWGGSYEQYF
V: TRBV6-1; J: TRBJ2-3; size: NA; D: TRBD2; DNA: TGTGCCAGCAGTGACATGGGACTAGAGGCAGATACGCAGTATTTT; CDR3: CASSDMGLEADTQYF
V: TRBV19; J: TRBJ2-3; size: many; D: NA; DNA: TGTGCCAGTAGCCCTACCGGGAGCCCTGGTACAGATACGCAGTATTTT; CDR3: CASSPTGSPGTDTQYF
V: TRBV6-2/TRBV6-3; J: TRBJ2-7; size: NA; D: NA; DNA: TGTACCAGCAGCGAAGCAGGGACAAGCTACGAGCAGTACTTC; CDR3: CTSSEAGTSYEQYF
V: TRBV5-6; J: TRBJ1-6; size: many; D: NA; DNA: TGTGCCAGCAGCCGCCGGGACGGATATAATTCACCCCTCCACTTT; CDR3: CASSRRDGYNSPLHF
V: TRBV28; J: TRBJ2-2; size: medium-sized; D: TRBD1; DNA: TGTGCCAGCAGTTTAAAATGGACAGGCCCCACCGGGGAGCTGTTTTTT; CDR3: CASSLKWTGPTGELFF
V: TRBV4-1; J: TRBJ2-2; size: NA; D: NA; DNA: TGCGCCAGCAGCCGACTACGGGTGACCGGGGAGCTGTTTTTT; CDR3: CASSRLRVTGELFF
V: TRBV9; J: TRBJ2-5; size: many; D: TRBD2; DNA: TGTGCCAGCAGCGTAGCTAGCGGGGCCTTGGGGGAGACCCAGTACTTC; CDR3: CASSVASGALGETQYF
V: TRBV19; J: TRBJ2-7; size: many; D: NA; DNA: TGTGCCAGTAGTATCCAGTTTTCCTACGAGCAGTACTTC; CDR3: CASSIQFSYEQYF
V: TRBV28; J: TRBJ1-2; size: many; D: NA; DNA: TGTGCCAGCAGTTTACAGGGGAGTATCTATGGCTACACCTTC; CDR3: CASSLQGSIYGYTF
V: TRBV6-1; J: TRBJ1-1; size: many; D: NA; DNA: TGTGCCAGCAGTCCACGGGGAATCGTCACTGAAGCTTTCTTT; CDR3: CASSPRGIVTEAFF
V: TRBV4-1; J: TRBJ2-1; size: many; D: TRBD2; DNA: TGCGCCAGCAGCCAAGTATTAACTAGCGGGAGAGAGTACAATGAGCAGTTCTTC; CDR3: CASSQVLTSGREYNEQFF
V: TRBV11-2; J: TRBJ1-2; size: many; D: NA; DNA: TGTGCCAGCAGCTTTAATTCGGGGGCGCAGGGCTACACCTTC; CDR3: CASSFNSGAQGYTF
V: TRBV28; J: TRBJ1-1; size: many; D: NA; DNA: TGTGCCAGCCTCCCGGGGCCCGGGTACCCTGAAGCTTTCTTT; CDR3: CASLPGPGYPEAFF
V: TRBV28; J: TRBJ2-7; size: once; D: TRBD1; DNA: TGTACCAGCAGCCCAGCCGGGACAGGCCACTACGAGCAGTACTTC; CDR3: CTSSPAGTGHYEQYF
V: TRBV2; J: TRBJ2-6; size: many; D: NA; DNA: TGTGCCAGCACATCCTTTGGGGCCAACGTCCTGACTTTC; CDR3: CASTSFGANVLTF
V: TRBV28; J: TRBJ2-6; size: few; D: TRBD1; DNA: TGTGCCAGCAGTCTTCTGCCGGAACAGGGGTTCTCCGGGGCCAACGTCCTGACTTTC; CDR3: CASSLLPEQGFSGANVLTF
V: TRBV12-3/TRBV12-4; J: TRBJ1-4; size: many; D: NA; DNA: TGTGCCAGCAGTCCAACCGGGGGTAATGAAAAACTGTTTTTT; CDR3: CASSPTGGNEKLFF
V: TRBV20-1; J: TRBJ1-2; size: NA; D: NA; DNA: TGCAGTGTGGCGAGGCAAGACTATGGCCACACCTTC; CDR3: CSVARQDYGHTF
V: TRBV12-3/TRBV12-4; J: TRBJ2-4; size: NA; D: NA; DNA: TGTGCCAGCAGTCCCCTTATTAACTATCAGGTAGCCAAAAACATTCAGTACTTC; CDR3: CASSPLINYQVAKNIQYF
V: TRBV2; J: TRBJ2-7; size: many; D: TRBD2; DNA: TGTGCCAGCAGTGAAGAGTTGGGAGTTGGGACTAGCGGGAGCGAGCAGTACTTC; CDR3: CASSEELGVGTSGSEQYF
V: TRBV6-5; J: TRBJ2-4; size: many; D: NA; DNA: TGTGCCAGCAGTTATGGGCCATTAAACATTCAGTACTTC; CDR3: CASSYGPLNIQYF
V: TRBV7-8; J: TRBJ1-2; size: many; D: TRBD1; DNA: TGTGCCAGCAGCTTAGCCCCCGGGACAGGGGGCGACTATGGCTACACCTTC; CDR3: CASSLAPGTGGDYGYTF
V: TRBV9; J: TRBJ2-1; size: NA; D: TRBD2; DNA: TGTGCCAGCAGCGCTGTCGTGACAGGCGGGGGGTCGGTTGAGCAGTTCTTC; CDR3: CASSAVVTGGGSVEQFF
V: TRBV15; J: TRBJ2-3; size: many; D: NA; DNA: TGTGCCACCAGCAGAGATGGTCGGATCACAGATACGCAGTATTTT; CDR3: CATSRDGRITDTQYF
V: TRBV29-1; J: TRBJ2-3; size: many; D: TRBD2; DNA: TGCAGCGTTGTGAGCTTACTAGCGGCCTTCACAGATACGCAGTATTTT; CDR3: CSVVSLLAAFTDTQYF
V: TRBV10-3; J: TRBJ1-3; size: many; D: TRBD1; DNA: TGTGCCATCACCCCGTCAGGGGGCGTTGGAAACACCATATATTTT; CDR3: CAITPSGGVGNTIYF
V: TRBV16; J: TRBJ1-5; size: many; D: NA; DNA: TGTGCCAGCAGCCAAAGCGGCAGGGATGGGCCCCAGCATTTT; CDR3: CASSQSGRDGPQHF
V: TRBV7-2; J: TRBJ1-2; size: many; D: TRBD1; DNA: TGTGCCAGCAGCCCCAAGACAGGGAACTATGGCTACACCTTC; CDR3: CASSPKTGNYGYTF
V: TRBV7-3; J: TRBJ2-7; size: many; D: NA; DNA: TGTGCCAGCAGCCCACAAGGCGCTAGCGCCGAGCAGTACTTC; CDR3: CASSPQGASAEQYF
V: TRBV6-1; J: TRBJ1-4; size: many; D: NA; DNA: TGTGCCAGCAGTGAAGCGCTCCCCGGAAAACTGTTTTTT; CDR3: CASSEALPGKLFF